The 29 T cell receptor beta chains listed next were all sequenced from one sample in a study of T cells in Graves' hyperthyroidism and ophthalmopathy (dated by TCRdb to the late 2010s). Libraries were made using multiplex PCR. These reads were obtained on an Illumina HiSeq 2000. TCR beta CDR3 regions were amplified from RNA transcripts. The TCR CDR3 was subjected to a first round of RT-PCR using the HTBI primer set and the Qiagen OneStep RT-PCR kit. The raw public data were reprocessed by TCRdb itself: fastp quality trimming at Q25, MiXCR clonotype calling, in-frame beta chains only. Here each entry gathers all rows of one CDR3 protein and keeps the most common genes and DNA. The sample contains 600,000 or so distinct CDR3 sequences, approximately 44% of them found a single time. The ten largest clones capture 8.2% of the sample. Sample: peripheral blood or thyroid tissue (not recorded which). All receptors come from a woman between 18 and 30 years old with Graves' hyperthyroidism. Donor details come from another sample of the same person, matched by shared clones.

This clonotype appeared a few times. The chain employs TRBV29-1 and TRBJ2-2; 8 bases fit TRBD1. CDR3 length equals 16 residues. Germline V gene lookup returns CDR1 SQVTM and CDR2 ANQGSEA. Trimming took 5 bases from V and 3 from J; bases not matched to a gene: 11. This chain's CDR3 is CSVSSGQGRYTGELFF. The CDR3, as DNA: TGCAGCGTTAGTTCAGGACAGGGAAGATACACCGGGGAGCTGTTTTTT.

This clonotype has a single count. The J gene is TRBJ1-5, the V gene TRBV24-1; 7 bases map to TRBD1. The trim removed 9 bases at V and 6 bases at J, leaving 13 bases unmatched. Germline CDR1 and CDR2: KGHDR and SFDVKD. The CDR3 is made up of 15 amino acids. As DNA, the CDR3 is TGTGCCACCTCACTAGGGACAGCCAGCCTTCAGCCCCAGCATTTT. Its protein product is CATSLGTASLQPQHF.

This chain links TRBV7-6 with TRBJ1-5, with TRBD1 identical over 9 bases. Germline V gene data show CDR1 as SGHVS and CDR2 as FNYEAQ. The CDR3 is 17 residues long. V lost 6 bases, J lost 0 bases, and 9 bases stayed unmatched. The CDR3 DNA is TGTGCCAGCAGGTCGGACAGGGGTCCCTATAGCAATCAGCCCCAGCATTTT. This sequence encodes CASRSDRGPYSNQPQHF.

The chain is built from TRBV7-6 and TRBJ2-7; D perhaps matches TRBD1 (5 bases). V lost 7 bases to trimming and J lost 5 bases, with 15 bases between them. There are 13 residues in the CDR3. Germline lookup yields CDR1 SGHVS and CDR2 FNYEAQ. This chain's CDR3 is CASTPAGRDEQYF. In DNA, the CDR3 is TGTGCCAGCACCCCAGCAGGGCGCGACGAGCAGTACTTC.

V is TRBV6-5 and J is TRBJ1-2; possibly TRBD1 for D (6 bases). The V gene's germline CDR1 is MNHEY and CDR2 SVGAGI. V lost 6 bases, J lost 2 bases, and 13 bases lay in between. CDR3 size: 14 residues. The CDR3 loop reads CASRSLGANYGYTF. In nucleotides, the CDR3 is TGTGCCAGCAGGAGTTTGGGGGCAAACTATGGCTACACCTTC.

This clonotype was recorded many times. This rearrangement joins TRBV29-1 to TRBJ2-5; possibly TRBD2 for D (5 bases). The CDR3 contains 14 residues. Germline CDR1 and CDR2: SQVTM and ANQGSEA. The ends were cut back, 4 bases at V and 4 bases at J, with 16 bases in the middle. The DNA for the CDR3 is TGCAGCGTTGGAGCCGGTCTAGCTTCAGAGACCCAGTACTTC. It is translated as CSVGAGLASETQYF.

V is TRBV24-1 and J is TRBJ2-2; 10 positions match TRBD2. This CDR3 has 14 amino acids. The V gene's germline CDR1 is KGHDR and CDR2 SFDVKD. Trimming removed 6 bases from V and 7 bases from J; junction bases left unmatched: 4. The CDR3 nucleotides read TGTGCCACCAGTAGCGGGAGGGCCATCGGGGAGCTGTTTTTT. The encoded protein is CATSSGRAIGELFF.

This clonotype was picked up a small number of times. The chain links TRBV20-1 to TRBJ1-2; D is perhaps TRBD1 (5 bases). This CDR3 is 14 amino acids long. CDR1 is DFQATT and CDR2 is SNEGSKA in the germline V gene (reference sequence). With 4 bases removed from V and 0 bases from J, the gap between germline ends came to 12 bases. The CDR3 DNA reads as TGCAGTGCTACCGCCGGGGGAGCTAACTATGGCTACACCTTC. Translation gives CSATAGGANYGYTF.

CDR3: CASSEVRATGELFF. CDR3 nucleotide sequence: TGTGCCAGCAGTGAGGTTAGGGCCACCGGGGAGCTGTTTTTT. The chain recombines TRBV2 with TRBJ2-2; D is ambiguous. CDR3 size: 14 residues. Trimming removed 3 bases at V and 4 bases at J, with 9 bases between. Germline lookup yields CDR1 SNHLY and CDR2 FYNNEI.

This clonotype was counted many times. The gene calls are TRBV24-1 and TRBJ1-5; TRBD1 aligns across 9 bases. The J segment lost 12 bases and the V segment lost 4 bases, leaving 6 bases of the junction unmatched. The CDR3 sequence is 13 residues long. Looked up from germline, CDR1 is KGHDR and CDR2 is SFDVKD. The CDR3 bases are TGTGCCACCAGTGACCACACAGGGGGCAACCAGCATTTT. This sequence encodes CATSDHTGGNQHF.

The chain recombines TRBV20-1 with TRBJ1-6; a possible D gene is TRBD1 (6 bases). The V end lost 3 bases, the J end lost 7 bases, and 13 bases lay between the germline ends. The germline V gene encodes CDR1 DFQATT and CDR2 SNEGSKA (reference sequence). This CDR3 is built from 14 residues. CDR3 amino acids: CSASVGGYNSPLHF. CDR3 coding DNA: TGCAGTGCTAGTGTAGGGGGGTACAATTCACCCCTCCACTTT.

The sample holds many counts of this clonotype. The chain recombines TRBV2 with TRBJ1-6; a possible D gene is TRBD1 (5 bases). Per the germline V gene, CDR1 is SNHLY and CDR2 is FYNNEI. CDR3 length: 13 residues. Trimming took off 6 bases at V and 8 bases at J, with 11 bases between the two ends. The CDR3 DNA reads as TGTGCCAGCAGAGCCTCGGGGGATTCACCCCTCCACTTT. Translating gives CASRASGDSPLHF.

The chain joins TRBV7-3 to TRBJ2-7, with 9 positions matching TRBD2. The CDR3 is 16 residues long. CDR1 is SGHTA, CDR2 FQGTGA, per germline. Trimming took 7 bases from V and 0 from J; bases not matched to a gene: 10. The CDR3 DNA is TGTGCCAGCAATGGACAGCTTAGCGGGAGCTCCTACGAGCAGTACTTC. It encodes CASNGQLSGSSYEQYF.

The chain uses TRBV30 and TRBJ2-5; D not resolved. Per germline, CDR1 GTSNPN and CDR2 SVGIG (reference sequence). V was trimmed by 2 bases and J by 5 bases, leaving 12 bases between them. This CDR3 region has 13 residues. Here the CDR3 reads CAWSPAVLETQYF. DNA for the CDR3: TGTGCCTGGAGTCCTGCTGTCCTCGAGACCCAGTACTTC.

This clonotype appeared many times. This chain links TRBV7-2 with TRBJ2-6; no reliable D call. The V end lost 5 bases, the J end lost 0 bases, and 14 bases lay between the germline ends. The CDR3 has 17 amino acids. Germline assignment: CDR1 SGHTA and CDR2 FQGNSA. The CDR3 protein is CASSQDGLGSGANVLTF. The CDR3 DNA reads as TGTGCCAGCAGCCAAGACGGCCTAGGCTCTGGGGCCAACGTCCTGACTTTC.

This clonotype was counted ten times or more. The chain is built from TRBV7-9 and TRBJ2-5; 11 bases agree with TRBD1. CDR1 and CDR2 (germline): SEHNR, FQNEAQ (reference sequence). With V trimmed by 6 bases and J by 4 bases, 10 bases remained unmatched. The CDR3 is 16 residues long. The CDR3 DNA follows: TGTGCCAGCAGTTCCGTGACCGGGACAGGGGGAGAGACCCAGTACTTC. Its protein product is CASSSVTGTGGETQYF.

This clonotype occurred once. V is TRBV20-1 and J is TRBJ1-5; D gene uncertain. The germline CDR1 and CDR2 sequences are DFQATT and SNEGSKA (reference sequence). This CDR3 is 13 amino acids long. V dropped 5 bases and J dropped 0 bases, with 8 bases sitting between them. The chain's CDR3 is CSARDYSNQPQHF. The CDR3, as DNA: TGCAGTGCTCGGGATTATAGCAATCAGCCCCAGCATTTT.

This clonotype was seen a few times. The chain combines TRBV7-6 with TRBJ2-7; TRBD1 might be the D (5 bases). The CDR3 covers 12 residues. V was cut by 5 bases and J by 6 bases, with 11 bases left in between. The germline CDR1 and CDR2 sequences are SGHVS and FNYEAQ. The DNA of the CDR3 is TGTGCCAGCAGCCAGGGCTATCTCGAGCAGTACTTC. Translation gives CASSQGYLEQYF.

The J gene is TRBJ2-7, the V gene TRBV15; 12 positions agree with TRBD2. CDR1 and CDR2 from the germline V gene are LNHNV and YYDKDF (reference sequence). The V and J ends lost 1 base and 9 bases, in that order; junction bases with no gene match: 7. The length of the CDR3 is 15 residues. CDR3 in DNA: TGTGCCACCAGCAGAGGACTAGCGGGAGTGGGCGGGCAGTACTTC. Translation: CATSRGLAGVGGQYF.

This sequence joins TRBV6-1 and TRBJ1-1; 7 bases are shared with TRBD1. The CDR3 spans 13 residues. CDR1 MNHNS and CDR2 SASEGT come from the germline V gene. After removal of 2 bases from V and 5 bases from J, the junction contained 2 bases not matched to a gene. The CDR3 sequence is CASSETQGTEAFF. The DNA of the CDR3 is TGTGCCAGCAGTGAAACACAGGGGACTGAAGCTTTCTTT.

This clonotype was seen ten or more times. The J gene is TRBJ1-6, the V gene TRBV2, with 11 bases matching TRBD1. Looked up from germline, CDR1 is SNHLY and CDR2 is FYNNEI. The CDR3 has 15 amino acids. After removal of 6 bases from V and 9 bases from J, the junction contained 7 bases not matched to a gene. The CDR3 reads CASRPGQGAGSPLHF. Here the CDR3 DNA reads TGTGCCAGCAGACCTGGACAGGGGGCCGGTTCACCCCTCCACTTT. Full variable domain (outside the CDR3, taken from reference TRBV2 and TRBJ1-6): EPEVTQTPSHQVTQMGQEVILRCVPISNHLYFYWYRQILGQKVEFLVSFYNNEISEKSEIFDDQFSVERPDGSNFTLKIRSTKLEDSAMYFCASRPGQGAGSPLHFGNGTRLTVT.

Note on this clonotype: A much larger clonotype is one base distant, so this may be a read error. The rearrangement links TRBV2 to TRBJ2-7; D is tentatively TRBD1 or TRBD2 (5 bases each). The CDR3 covers 14 residues. Germline V gives CDR1 SNHLY, CDR2 FYNNEI. Here the CDR3 reads CANSVRDVSYEQYF. In DNA form, the CDR3 reads TGTGCCAACAGTGTCCGGGACGTCTCCTACGAGCAGTACTTC.

The chain employs TRBV2 and TRBJ2-5, with D possibly TRBD1 on 5 matching bases. The germline V and J ends were trimmed by 1 base and 5 bases, with 11 bases remaining between them. The CDR3 contains 14 residues. Germline CDR1 SNHLY, CDR2 FYNNEI. This CDR3 reads CASSEVGQWETQYF. The DNA for the CDR3 is TGTGCCAGCAGTGAAGTGGGGCAATGGGAGACCCAGTACTTC.

This clonotype was detected a few times. J is TRBJ1-2 and V is TRBV7-9; D call uncertain. Trimming removed 5 bases at V and 2 bases at J, with 12 bases between. Germline V gives CDR1 SEHNR, CDR2 FQNEAQ (reference sequence). The CDR3 runs 14 residues. CDR3 amino acids: CASSRSAANYGYTF. CDR3 DNA sequence: TGTGCCAGCAGCCGAAGCGCAGCAAACTATGGCTACACCTTC. Together with reference TRBV7-9 and TRBJ1-2, the CDR3 gives the full variable domain: DTGVSQNPRHKITKRGQNVTFRCDPISEHNRLYWYRQTLGQGPEFLTYFQNEAQLEKSRLLSDRFSAERPKGSFSTLEIQRTEQGDSAMYLCASSRSAANYGYTFGSGTRLTVV.

This clonotype was seen repeatedly, ten times or more. The J gene is TRBJ1-5, the V gene TRBV24-1; tentative D call: TRBD1 (5 bases). From germline, CDR1 is KGHDR and CDR2 SFDVKD. The CDR3 covers 14 residues. Trimming left V 2 bases short and J 3 bases short, with 7 bases between. CDR3 residues: CATSDSGHNQPQHF. CDR3 coding DNA: TGTGCCACCAGTGATTCCGGACACAATCAGCCCCAGCATTTT.

V and J are TRBV25-1 and TRBJ1-5; 10 bases fit TRBD1. Trimming removed 3 bases from V and 3 bases from J; junction bases left unmatched: 23. The CDR3 contains 22 residues. Looked up from germline, CDR1 is MGHDK and CDR2 is SYGVNS. DNA of the CDR3: TGTGCCAGCAGTGAGAGCCATCCTCATTGGACAGGGGGGATATACCTCAATCAGCCCCAGCATTTT. This sequence encodes CASSESHPHWTGGIYLNQPQHF.

This clonotype was observed many times. The chain has TRBV7-3 and TRBJ2-5; maybe TRBD1 (5 bases). CDR3 size: 13 residues. Germline CDR1 SGHTA, CDR2 FQGTGA. Deletions cut 5 bases from V and 2 bases from J, with 9 bases between. The chain's CDR3 is CASSTDKQETQYF. In DNA, the CDR3 is TGTGCCAGCAGCACGGACAAGCAAGAGACCCAGTACTTC.

A few counts support this clonotype. The rearrangement joins TRBV5-1 to TRBJ1-2; 9 bases agree with TRBD1. Per germline, CDR1 SGHRS and CDR2 YFSETQ. J lost 5 bases, V lost 4 bases, and 9 bases had no gene match. This CDR3 comprises 15 residues. In DNA, the CDR3 is TGCGCCAGCAGCCTACAGGGGGCGGACTTATATGGCTACACCTTC. Amino acid sequence: CASSLQGADLYGYTF.

The chain couples TRBV10-3 to TRBJ2-3; 11 bases match TRBD2. The junction had 7 bases not matched to a gene; V was cut back by 10 bases and J by 1 base. Germline V gene data show CDR1 as ENHRY and CDR2 as SYGVKD. This CDR3 has 15 amino acids. CDR3 loop: CATTPGLAGTDTQYF. CDR3 sequence (DNA): TGTGCCACCACACCGGGACTAGCGGGCACAGATACGCAGTATTTT.